This TCR beta chain stems from a study of Ad26.COV2.S vaccination and SARS-CoV-2 variants. Study results and limitations: Vaccine recipients and placebo recipients showed similar non-spike TCR breadth. In TCR breadth and depth analyses, total T cell responses may have been underestimated.

The CDR3 has 14 amino acids. Trimming cost V 4 bases and J 1 base, with 8 bases left between them. Germline CDR1 is SGDLS and CDR2 is YYNGEE. TCRdb keeps only in-frame clones here, not all; method: immunoSEQ multiplex PCR. The sample gives more than 300,000 clones, about 85% of which show up once; 6.4% is in the top ten. Described treatment: around 19 received Ad26.COV2.S at low or high dose, single or two shots; roughly five received placebo; per-sample allocation not given. Following the first vaccine or placebo injection, samples were taken on day 63. As its vector, the vaccine had Ad26, which expressed Wuhan-strain SARS-CoV-2 spike. Points on this clone: What it binds is not known.

The sample consisted of peripheral blood, taken in a trial of Ad26.COV2.S vaccine versus placebo. This receptor was taken from a person aged 18-60 years who received the Ad26.COV2.S COVID-19 vaccine or a placebo. The rearrangement links TRBV9 to TRBJ2-2; D may be TRBD1 (6 bases). For the CDR3, the DNA is TGTGCCAGCAGCCGGGACATGAACACCGGGGAGCTGTTTTTT. Translating it yields CASSRDMNTGELFF.